This T cell receptor beta chain comes out of a study of CD8+ T cells in alopecia areata. Noted treatment: oral pan-JAK inhibitor, 5-10 mg twice daily. The authors extracted RNA and reverse transcribed it into cDNA as the sequencing template. Measured with immunoSEQ multiplex PCR; TCRdb has only the in-frame clones, and not every one. The sample has about 39,000 clones, approximately 65% seen once; the top ten hold about 20%. Trimming left V 0 bases short and J 7 bases short, with 6 bases between. This CDR3 contains 12 residues. Looked up from germline, CDR1 is SGHDN and CDR2 is FVKESK. The V and J genes are TRBV14 and TRBJ1-1; the D gene is possibly TRBD1 (6 bases). This specimen was CD8+ T cells sorted from blood, taken at week 4, from a patient treated with tofacitinib. The TCR originated in a human donor with alopecia areata. The CDR3 nucleotides read TGTGCCAGCAGCCAAGAAGGGGGTGAAGCTTTCTTT. Translation: CASSQEGGEAFF. Together with reference TRBV14 and TRBJ1-1, the CDR3 gives the full variable domain: EAGVTQFPSHSVIEKGQTVTLRCDPISGHDNLYWYRRVMGKEIKFLLHFVKESKQDESGMPNNRFLAERTGGTYSTLKVQPAELEDSGVYFCASSQEGGEAFFGQGTRLTVV.